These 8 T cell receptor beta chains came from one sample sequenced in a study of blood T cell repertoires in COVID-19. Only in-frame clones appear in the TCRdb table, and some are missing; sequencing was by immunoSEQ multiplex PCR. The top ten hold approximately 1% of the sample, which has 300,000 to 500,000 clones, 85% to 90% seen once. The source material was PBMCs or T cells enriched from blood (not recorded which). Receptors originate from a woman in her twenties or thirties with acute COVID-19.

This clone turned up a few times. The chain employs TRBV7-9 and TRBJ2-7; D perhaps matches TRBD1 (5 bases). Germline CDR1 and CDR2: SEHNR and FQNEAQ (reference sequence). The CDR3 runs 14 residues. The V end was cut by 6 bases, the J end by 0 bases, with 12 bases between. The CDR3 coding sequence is TGTGCCAGCAGACCCGGACATCTCTCCTACGAGCAGTACTTC. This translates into CASRPGHLSYEQYF.

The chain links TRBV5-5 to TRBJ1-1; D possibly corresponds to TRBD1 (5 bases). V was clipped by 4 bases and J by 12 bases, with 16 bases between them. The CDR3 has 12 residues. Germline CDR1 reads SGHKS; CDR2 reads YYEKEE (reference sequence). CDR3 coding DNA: TGTGCCAGCAGCCAGGGTGGGAAGGAGCCTTTCTTT. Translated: CASSQGGKEPFF.

The DNA of the CDR3 is TGCGCCAGCAGCCCGGGACAGGGGGCCGACGAGCAGTACTTC. Protein: CASSPGQGADEQYF. The rearrangement uses TRBV5-1 and TRBJ2-7, with TRBD1 matching 12 bases. Germline trimming cut 4 bases from V and 5 bases from J; bases unmatched to any gene: 4. The CDR3 is 14 residues long. Germline CDR1 SGHRS, CDR2 YFSETQ.

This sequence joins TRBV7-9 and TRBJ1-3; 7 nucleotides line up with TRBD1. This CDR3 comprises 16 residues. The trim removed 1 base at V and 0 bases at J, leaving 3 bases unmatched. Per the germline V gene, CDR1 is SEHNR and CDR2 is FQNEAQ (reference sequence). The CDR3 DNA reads TGTGCCAGCAGCTTAGGCGACAGGGTCTCTGGAAACACCATATATTTT. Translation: CASSLGDRVSGNTIYF. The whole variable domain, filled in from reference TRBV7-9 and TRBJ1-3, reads DTGVSQNPRHKITKRGQNVTFRCDPISEHNRLYWYRQTLGQGPEFLTYFQNEAQLEKSRLLSDRFSAERPKGSFSTLEIQRTEQGDSAMYLCASSLGDRVSGNTIYFGEGSWLTVV.

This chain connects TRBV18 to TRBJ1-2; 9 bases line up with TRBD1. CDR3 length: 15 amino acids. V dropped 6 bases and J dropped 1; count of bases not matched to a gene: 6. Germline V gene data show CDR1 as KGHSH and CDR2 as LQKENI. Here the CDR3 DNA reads TGTGCCAGCTCGGGACAGGGTTTTGGTAACTATGGCTACACCTTC. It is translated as CASSGQGFGNYGYTF.

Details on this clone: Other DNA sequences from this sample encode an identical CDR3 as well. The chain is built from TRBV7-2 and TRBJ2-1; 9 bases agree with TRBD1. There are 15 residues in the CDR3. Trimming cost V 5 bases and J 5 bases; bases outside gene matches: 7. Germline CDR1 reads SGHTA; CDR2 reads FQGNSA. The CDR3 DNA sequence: TGTGCCAGCAGCCCGGGGACAGGGAGCCACAATGAGCAGTTCTTC. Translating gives CASSPGTGSHNEQFF.

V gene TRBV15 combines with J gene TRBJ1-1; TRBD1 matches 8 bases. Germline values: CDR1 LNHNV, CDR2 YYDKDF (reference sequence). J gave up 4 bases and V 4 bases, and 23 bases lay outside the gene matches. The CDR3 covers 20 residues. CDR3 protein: CATSTKGTAKTGEFSTEAFF. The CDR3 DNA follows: TGTGCCACCAGCACGAAAGGTACGGCGAAGACAGGGGAATTTTCCACTGAAGCTTTCTTT. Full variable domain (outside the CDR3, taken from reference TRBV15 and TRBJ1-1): DAMVIQNPRYQVTQFGKPVTLSCSQTLNHNVMYWYQQKSSQAPKLLFHYYDKDFNNEADTPDNFQSRRPNTSFCFLDIRSPGLGDTAMYLCATSTKGTAKTGEFSTEAFFGQGTRLTVV.

In DNA, the CDR3 is TGTGCCAGCAGTCCGACAGGGTTTGCCGAAAAACTGTTTTTT. It is translated as CASSPTGFAEKLFF. This chain connects TRBV2 to TRBJ1-4, with TRBD1 matching over 7 bases. The V gene end was trimmed by 5 bases and the J gene end by 8 bases; junction bases not matched to a gene: 8. The CDR3 runs 14 residues. Germline loops: CDR1 SNHLY, CDR2 FYNNEI. The whole variable domain, remainder taken from reference TRBV2 and TRBJ1-4, is EPEVTQTPSHQVTQMGQEVILRCVPISNHLYFYWYRQILGQKVEFLVSFYNNEISEKSEIFDDQFSVERPDGSNFTLKIRSTKLEDSAMYFCASSPTGFAEKLFFGSGTQLSVL.